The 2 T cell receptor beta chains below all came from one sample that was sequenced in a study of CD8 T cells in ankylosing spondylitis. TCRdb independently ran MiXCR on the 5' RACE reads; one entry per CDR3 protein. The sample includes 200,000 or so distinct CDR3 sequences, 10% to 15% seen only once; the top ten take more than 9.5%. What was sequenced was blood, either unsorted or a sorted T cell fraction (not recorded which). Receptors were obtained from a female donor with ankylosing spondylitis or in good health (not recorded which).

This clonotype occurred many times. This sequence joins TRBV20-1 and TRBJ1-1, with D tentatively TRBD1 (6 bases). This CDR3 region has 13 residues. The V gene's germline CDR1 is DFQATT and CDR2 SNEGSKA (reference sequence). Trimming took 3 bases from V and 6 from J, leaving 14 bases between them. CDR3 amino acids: CSAREGGFPEAFF. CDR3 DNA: TGCAGTGCTAGGGAGGGGGGGTTCCCTGAAGCTTTCTTT.

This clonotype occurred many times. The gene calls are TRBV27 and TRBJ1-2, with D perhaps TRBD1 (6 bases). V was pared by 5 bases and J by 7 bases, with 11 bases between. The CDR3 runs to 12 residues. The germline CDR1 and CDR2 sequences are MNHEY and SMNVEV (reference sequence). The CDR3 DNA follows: TGTGCCAGCAGTAGCAACAGGGTTGGCTACACCTTC. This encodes CASSSNRVGYTF.